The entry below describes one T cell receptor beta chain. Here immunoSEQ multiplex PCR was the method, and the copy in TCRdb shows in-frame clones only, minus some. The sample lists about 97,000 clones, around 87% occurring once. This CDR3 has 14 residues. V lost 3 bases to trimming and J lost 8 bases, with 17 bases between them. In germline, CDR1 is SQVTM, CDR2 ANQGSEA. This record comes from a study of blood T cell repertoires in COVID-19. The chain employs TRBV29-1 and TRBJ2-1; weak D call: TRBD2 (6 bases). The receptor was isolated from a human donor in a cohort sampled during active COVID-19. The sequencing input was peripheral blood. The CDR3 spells CSVDVTGARDEQFF. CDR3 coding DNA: TGCAGCGTTGATGTGACGGGAGCTAGGGATGAGCAGTTCTTC.